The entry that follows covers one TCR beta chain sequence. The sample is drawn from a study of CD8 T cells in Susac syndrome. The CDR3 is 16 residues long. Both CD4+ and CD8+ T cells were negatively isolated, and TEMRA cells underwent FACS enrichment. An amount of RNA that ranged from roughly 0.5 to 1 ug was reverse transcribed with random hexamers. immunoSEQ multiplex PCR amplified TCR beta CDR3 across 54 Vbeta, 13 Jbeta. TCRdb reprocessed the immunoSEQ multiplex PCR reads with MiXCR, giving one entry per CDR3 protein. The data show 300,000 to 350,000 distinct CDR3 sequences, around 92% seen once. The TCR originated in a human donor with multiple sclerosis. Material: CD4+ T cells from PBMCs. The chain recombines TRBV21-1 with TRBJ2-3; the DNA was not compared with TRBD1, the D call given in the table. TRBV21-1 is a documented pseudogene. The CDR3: CASSKGGRGKTDTQYF. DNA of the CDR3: TGTGCCAGCAGCAAAGGGGGGCGCGGAAAGACAGATACGCAGTATTTT.